Listed below are T cell receptor beta chains from one sample, sequenced in a study of shared clonotypes between healthy human individuals. Method: immunoSEQ multiplex PCR; TCRdb's copy keeps in-frame clones and lacks some. The table shows under 1,100,000 clones, with 65% to 80% occurring only once. The sequenced sample consisted of memory CD4+ T cells sorted from blood. The receptors come from a man between 18 and 35 years old in good health. Each CDR3 is given with its conserved first and last residue. A D gene is named only where the DNA matches it firmly. Expanded clones get a size class; other rows say once, few or many, or leave the size out.

>TRBJ1-1|-|-|TRBV11-2
CASSPLPTPRAHTEAFF
TGTGCCAGCAGCCCCTTACCTACCCCAAGAGCGCACACTGAAGCTTTCTTT
>TRBJ2-7|-|-|TRBV6-1
CASAEYEQYF
TGTGCCAGCGCGGAATACGAGCAGTACTTC
>TRBJ1-4|-|TRBD1|TRBV4-3
CASSQDSPGGGEKLFF
TGCGCCAGCAGCCAAGATTCTCCAGGGGGCGGGGAAAAACTGTTTTTT
>TRBJ1-1|-|TRBD1|TRBV19
CASSMGTGRVLNTEAFF
TGTGCCAGTAGTATGGGGACAGGTCGGGTATTGAACACTGAAGCTTTCTTT
>TRBJ2-7|-|TRBD1|TRBV6-5
CASSQSGGVYEQYF
TGTGCCAGCAGTCAATCAGGGGGAGTCTACGAGCAGTACTTC
>TRBJ2-1|-|TRBD2|TRBV28
CASSPQTSGFYNEQFF
TGTGCCAGCAGTCCGCAGACTAGCGGCTTCTACAATGAGCAGTTCTTC
>TRBJ1-5|-|-|TRBV4-2
CASSQVQGRTNQPQHF
TGTGCCAGCAGCCAAGTTCAGGGGAGGACCAATCAGCCCCAGCATTTT
>TRBJ1-2|-|TRBD1|TRBV15
CATSRETGMNYGYTF
TGTGCCACCAGCAGAGAGACAGGGATGAACTATGGCTACACCTTC
>TRBJ2-7|-|-|TRBV5-8
CASSLQWTLEQYF
TGTGCCAGCAGCTTGCAATGGACCCTCGAGCAGTACTTC
>TRBJ2-5|-|TRBD1|TRBV29-1
CSVELAGGKETQYF
TGCAGCGTTGAGTTGGCAGGGGGCAAAGAGACCCAGTACTTC
>TRBJ1-1|-|TRBD1|TRBV7-2
CASSLRTGTAFF
TGTGCCAGCAGCCTAAGGACAGGGACGGCTTTCTTT
>TRBJ1-1|-|-|TRBV5-1
CASSRDGNTEAFF
TGCGCCAGCAGCCGGGACGGGAACACTGAAGCTTTCTTT
>TRBJ2-3|-|TRBD2|TRBV10-3
CAIRVGAGGVADTQYF
TGTGCCATCCGCGTCGGAGCGGGAGGAGTAGCAGATACGCAGTATTTT
>TRBJ2-3|-|-|TRBV6-5
CASSSTDTQYF
TGTGCCAGCAGCAGCACAGATACGCAGTATTTT
>TRBJ1-5|few|TRBD1|TRBV5-1
CASSALGQDNQPQHF
TGCGCCAGCAGCGCGCTGGGACAGGACAATCAGCCCCAGCATTTT
>TRBJ2-7|-|TRBD1|TRBV7-8
CASSLGQGVPYEQYF
TGTGCCAGCAGCTTAGGACAGGGGGTCCCCTACGAGCAGTACTTC
>TRBJ1-1|few|TRBD1|TRBV10-3
CAIGTGGLNTEAFF
TGTGCCATAGGGACAGGGGGATTGAACACTGAAGCTTTCTTT
>TRBJ1-1|-|-|TRBV18
CASSPRRDPTEAFF
TGTGCCAGCTCACCACGCAGGGACCCGACTGAAGCTTTCTTT
>TRBJ2-1|-|-|TRBV6-5
CASTDPNGPDEQFF
TGTGCCAGCACCGACCCGAACGGTCCGGATGAGCAGTTCTTC
>TRBJ2-7|-|TRBD1|TRBV28
CASSGTAKFYEQYF
TGTGCCAGCAGCGGGACAGCGAAGTTCTACGAGCAGTACTTC
>TRBJ1-5|-|-|TRBV28
CASSQSPGLGQPQHF
TGTGCCAGCAGCCAGAGCCCGGGGTTGGGTCAGCCCCAGCATTTT
>TRBJ1-1|-|-|TRBV12-5
CASGLVVGRVTEAFF
TGTGCTAGTGGTTTGGTGGTGGGCAGGGTCACTGAAGCTTTCTTT
>TRBJ1-1|-|-|TRBV18
CASSPPGARTEAFF
TGTGCCAGCTCACCACCAGGGGCGAGGACTGAAGCTTTCTTT
>TRBJ2-1|-|TRBD2|TRBV10-1
CASSEGLANEQFF
TGCGCCAGCAGTGAAGGACTAGCCAATGAGCAGTTCTTC
>TRBJ1-2|-|TRBD1|TRBV19
CASTNSLYDRVRYGYTF
TGTGCCAGTACCAATTCCCTATACGACAGGGTGAGATATGGCTACACCTTC
>TRBJ1-2|few|-|TRBV7-2
CASSLPVDYGYTF
TGTGCCAGCAGCTTACCCGTAGACTATGGCTACACCTTC
>TRBJ1-1|once|-|TRBV19
CASTTAIHSYTEAFF
TGTGCCAGTACCACCGCCATTCACAGTTACACTGAAGCTTTCTTT
>TRBJ2-7|once|TRBD2|TRBV5-1
CASSLAGTMDEQYF
TGCGCCAGCAGCTTGGCCGGGACTATGGACGAGCAGTACTTC
>TRBJ2-1|few|-|TRBV10-3
CAISDRQNNEQFF
TGTGCCATCAGTGATAGACAGAACAATGAGCAGTTCTTC
>TRBJ2-7|-|TRBD1|TRBV5-1
CASRRGQGDTYEQYF
TGCGCCAGCAGGAGGGGACAGGGGGACACCTACGAGCAGTACTTC
>TRBJ1-2|-|TRBD1|TRBV6-5
CASSSGDRAGGGYTF
TGTGCCAGCAGTTCTGGGGACAGGGCGGGAGGTGGCTACACCTTC
>TRBJ1-6|few|-|TRBV19
CASEKDSRSSPLHF
TGTGCCAGCGAAAAGGACAGTCGTTCTTCACCCCTCCACTTT
>TRBJ1-4|-|-|TRBV7-7
CASSLNANEKLFF
TGTGCTAGCAGCTTAAACGCTAATGAAAAACTGTTTTTT
>TRBJ2-7|-|-|TRBV2
CASSDTEIGSYEQYF
TGTGCCAGCAGTGATACAGAGATTGGGTCCTACGAGCAGTACTTC
>TRBJ1-2|-|-|TRBV5-1
CASSLRGVPGYGYTF
TGCGCCAGCAGCTTGAGAGGGGTACCCGGCTATGGCTACACCTTC
>TRBJ1-5|-|TRBD1|TRBV2
CASSEGGDRGQPQHF
TGTGCCAGCAGTGAAGGCGGGGACAGGGGTCAGCCCCAGCATTTT
>TRBJ1-2|-|-|TRBV28
CASSPGTNYGYTF
TGTGCCAGCAGTCCCGGGACAAACTATGGCTACACCTTC
>TRBJ2-6|-|-|TRBV27
CASSPGVPNVLTF
TGTGCCAGCAGTCCAGGAGTGCCCAACGTCCTGACTTTC
>TRBJ1-6|few|-|TRBV5-6
CASSLDRGDSPLHF
TGTGCCAGCAGCTTGGACCGGGGGGATTCACCCCTCCACTTT
>TRBJ2-1|-|TRBD1|TRBV11-3
CACSPGQGRNEQFF
TGTGCCTGTTCTCCGGGACAGGGTCGCAATGAGCAGTTCTTC
>TRBJ1-2|few|TRBD1|TRBV7-2
CASSRDRVYGYTF
TGTGCCAGCAGCCGGGACAGGGTGTATGGCTACACCTTC
>TRBJ2-7|few|TRBD1|TRBV5-1
CASSLTGGVYEQYF
TGCGCCAGCAGCTTAACAGGGGGCGTCTACGAGCAGTACTTC
>TRBJ1-3|-|-|TRBV6-5
CASGLGLSGNTIYF
TGTGCCAGTGGCTTGGGGTTATCCGGAAACACCATATATTTT
>TRBJ2-1|many|TRBD1|TRBV7-2
CASSLAVTGNNEQFF
TGTGCCAGCAGCTTAGCCGTGACAGGGAACAATGAGCAGTTCTTC
>TRBJ2-1|-|-|TRBV4-2
CASSQDFRQGGEQFF
TGTGCCAGCAGCCAAGACTTCCGCCAGGGCGGTGAGCAGTTCTTC
>TRBJ1-4|-|TRBD1|TRBV25-1
CASSGTGGGEKLFF
TGTGCCAGCAGTGGGACAGGGGGCGGTGAAAAACTGTTTTTT
>TRBJ2-7|-|TRBD2|TRBV11-2
CASSSLAGSSYEQYF
TGTGCCAGCAGCTCACTAGCGGGAAGCTCCTACGAGCAGTACTTC
>TRBJ1-6|once|TRBD1|TRBV5-6
CASSLGQGLYSPLHF
TGTGCCAGCAGCTTGGGACAGGGTTTGTATTCACCCCTCCACTTT
>TRBJ2-1|-|-|TRBV4-1
CASSQDFQGGYNEQFF
TGCGCCAGCAGCCAAGATTTCCAGGGGGGATACAATGAGCAGTTCTTC
>TRBJ2-2|-|TRBD1|TRBV7-9
CASHRTGGNTGELFF
TGTGCCAGCCATAGGACAGGGGGGAACACCGGGGAGCTGTTTTTT